Detailed here is one T cell receptor (beta chain). In the study's own analysis: Scientists estimated how many nucleated cells there were by amplifying reference gene primers. Repertoires were generated with immunoSEQ multiplex PCR, while TCRdb's copy carries only in-frame clones and drops some. That table supplies the V and J calls and clone size; D and trimming were determined from the DNA. Of about 210,000 clones listed, 80% to 90% are singletons. The CDR3 has 12 amino acids. V lost 3 bases to trimming and J lost 1 base, with 4 bases between them. Germline CDR1 SGHNT, CDR2 YYREEE (reference sequence). The sample is drawn from a study of blood T cell repertoires in COVID-19. Study as a whole: The samples span acute and convalescent COVID-19 from the United States, Italy and Spain. PBMCs, B-cell-depleted T cells, or T cells provided the cDNA or gDNA that made up the material.

Material: peripheral blood. The V call is TRBV5-4, the J call TRBJ1-2, with unresolved D. The TCR was taken from a man aged 40-55 years with acute or convalescent COVID-19. CDR3 loop: CASSSYNYGYTF. CDR3 sequence (DNA): TGTGCCAGCAGCTCCTATAACTATGGCTACACCTTC.